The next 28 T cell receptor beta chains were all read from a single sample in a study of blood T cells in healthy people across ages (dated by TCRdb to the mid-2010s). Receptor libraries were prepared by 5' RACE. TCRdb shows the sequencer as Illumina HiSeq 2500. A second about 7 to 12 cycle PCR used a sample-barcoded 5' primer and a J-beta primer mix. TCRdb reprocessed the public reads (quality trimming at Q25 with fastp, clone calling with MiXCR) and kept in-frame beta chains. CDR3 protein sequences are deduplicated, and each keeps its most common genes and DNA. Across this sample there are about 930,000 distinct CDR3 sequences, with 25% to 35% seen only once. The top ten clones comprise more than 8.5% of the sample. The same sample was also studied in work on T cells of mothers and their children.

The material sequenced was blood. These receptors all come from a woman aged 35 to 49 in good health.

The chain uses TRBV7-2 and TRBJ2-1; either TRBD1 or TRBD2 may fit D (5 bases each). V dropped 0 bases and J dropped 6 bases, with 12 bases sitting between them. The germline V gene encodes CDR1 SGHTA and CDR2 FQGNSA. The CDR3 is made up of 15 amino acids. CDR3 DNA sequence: TGTGCCAGCAGCTTAGCGTCCTGGGGGAGCAATGAGCAGTTCTTC. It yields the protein CASSLASWGSNEQFF.

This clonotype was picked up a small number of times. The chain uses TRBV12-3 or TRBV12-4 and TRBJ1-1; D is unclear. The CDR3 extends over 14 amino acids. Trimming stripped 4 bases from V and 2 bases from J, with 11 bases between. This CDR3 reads CASSYASTNTEAFF. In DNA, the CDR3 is TGTGCCAGCAGTTACGCATCAACCAACACTGAAGCTTTCTTT.

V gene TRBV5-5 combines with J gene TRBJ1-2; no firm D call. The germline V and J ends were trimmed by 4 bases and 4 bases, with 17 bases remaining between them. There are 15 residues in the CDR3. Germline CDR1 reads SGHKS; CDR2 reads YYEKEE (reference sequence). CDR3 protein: CASSTRTLGGYGYTF. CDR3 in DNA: TGTGCCAGCAGCACCAGGACCCTGGGCGGCTATGGCTACACCTTC.

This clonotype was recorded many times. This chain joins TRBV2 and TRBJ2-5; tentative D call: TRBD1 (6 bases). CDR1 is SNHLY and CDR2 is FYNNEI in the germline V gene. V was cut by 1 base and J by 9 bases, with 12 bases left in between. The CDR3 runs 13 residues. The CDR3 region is CASSEGTVGPQYF. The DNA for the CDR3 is TGTGCCAGCAGTGAAGGGACAGTGGGGCCCCAGTACTTC.

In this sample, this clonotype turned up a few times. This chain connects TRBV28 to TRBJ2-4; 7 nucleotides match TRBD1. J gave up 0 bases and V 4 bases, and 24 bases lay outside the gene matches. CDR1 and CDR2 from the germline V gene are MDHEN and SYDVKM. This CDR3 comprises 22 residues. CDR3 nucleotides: TGTGCCAGCAGTTATTCCCCCAGGGGGACAGAGAATAGGATGCTAGCCAAAAACATTCAGTACTTC. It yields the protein CASSYSPRGTENRMLAKNIQYF.

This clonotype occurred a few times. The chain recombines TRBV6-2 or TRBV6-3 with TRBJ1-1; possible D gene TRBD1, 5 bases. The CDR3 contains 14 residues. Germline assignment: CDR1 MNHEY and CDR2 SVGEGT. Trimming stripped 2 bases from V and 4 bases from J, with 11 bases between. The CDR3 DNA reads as TGTGCCAGCAGTTACGGGGGTCAGGGCACTGAAGCTTTCTTT. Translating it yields CASSYGGQGTEAFF.

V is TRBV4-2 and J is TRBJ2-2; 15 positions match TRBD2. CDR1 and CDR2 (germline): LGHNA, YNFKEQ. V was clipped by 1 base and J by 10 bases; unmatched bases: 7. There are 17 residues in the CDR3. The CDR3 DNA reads TGTGCCAGCAGCCAAGGTTGGACTAGCGGGGGGGTCGAGGAGCTGTTTTTT. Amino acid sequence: CASSQGWTSGGVEELFF.

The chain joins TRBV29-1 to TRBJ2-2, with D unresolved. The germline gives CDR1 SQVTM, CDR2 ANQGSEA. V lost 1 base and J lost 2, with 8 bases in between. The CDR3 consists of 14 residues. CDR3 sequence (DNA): TGCAGCGTTGAAGCAAGCGATAACACCGGGGAGCTGTTTTTT. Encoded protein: CSVEASDNTGELFF.

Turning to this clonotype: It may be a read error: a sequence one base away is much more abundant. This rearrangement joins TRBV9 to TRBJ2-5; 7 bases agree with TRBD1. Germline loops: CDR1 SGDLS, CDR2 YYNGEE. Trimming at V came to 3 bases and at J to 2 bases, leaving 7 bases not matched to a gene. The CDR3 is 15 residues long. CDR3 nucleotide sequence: TGTGCCAGCAGCGGGACAGGCTATGGGCAAGAGACCCAGTACTTC. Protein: CASSGTGYGQETQYF.

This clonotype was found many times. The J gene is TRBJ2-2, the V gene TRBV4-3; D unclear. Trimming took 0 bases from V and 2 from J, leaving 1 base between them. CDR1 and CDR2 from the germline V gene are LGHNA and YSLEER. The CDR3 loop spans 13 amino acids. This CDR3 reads CASSQDNTGELFF. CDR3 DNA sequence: TGCGCCAGCAGCCAAGATAACACCGGGGAGCTGTTTTTT.

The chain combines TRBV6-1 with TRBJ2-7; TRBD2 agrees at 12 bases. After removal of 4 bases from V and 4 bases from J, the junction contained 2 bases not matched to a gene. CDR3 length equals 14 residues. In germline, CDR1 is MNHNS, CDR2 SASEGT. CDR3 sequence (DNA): TGTGCCAGCAGTGCTAGCGGGGGGGAGTACGAGCAGTACTTC. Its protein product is CASSASGGEYEQYF.

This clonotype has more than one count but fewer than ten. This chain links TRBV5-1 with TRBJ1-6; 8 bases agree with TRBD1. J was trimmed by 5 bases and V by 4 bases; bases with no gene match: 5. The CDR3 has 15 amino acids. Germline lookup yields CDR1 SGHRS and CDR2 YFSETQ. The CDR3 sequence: CASSLGTGDNSPLHF. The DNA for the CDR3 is TGCGCCAGCAGCCTCGGGACAGGCGATAATTCACCCCTCCACTTT.

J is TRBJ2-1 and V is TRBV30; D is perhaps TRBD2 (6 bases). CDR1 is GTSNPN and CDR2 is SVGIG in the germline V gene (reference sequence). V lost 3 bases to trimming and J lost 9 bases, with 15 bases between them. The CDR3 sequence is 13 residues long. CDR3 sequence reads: CAWSYDISGEQFF. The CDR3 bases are TGTGCCTGGAGCTATGACATTAGCGGTGAGCAGTTCTTC.

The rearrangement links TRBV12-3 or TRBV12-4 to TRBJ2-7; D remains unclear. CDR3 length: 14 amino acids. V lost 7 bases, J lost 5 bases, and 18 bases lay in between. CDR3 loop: CASTTDGPRDEQYF. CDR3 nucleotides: TGTGCCAGCACCACGGACGGACCTAGGGACGAGCAGTACTTC.

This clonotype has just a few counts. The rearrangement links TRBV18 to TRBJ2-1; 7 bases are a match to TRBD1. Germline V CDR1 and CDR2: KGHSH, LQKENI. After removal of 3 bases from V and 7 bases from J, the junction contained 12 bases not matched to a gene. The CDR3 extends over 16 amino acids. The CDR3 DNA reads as TGTGCCAGCTCACCCCCGACAGGGCGGATTAGAAATGAGCAGTTCTTC. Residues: CASSPPTGRIRNEQFF.

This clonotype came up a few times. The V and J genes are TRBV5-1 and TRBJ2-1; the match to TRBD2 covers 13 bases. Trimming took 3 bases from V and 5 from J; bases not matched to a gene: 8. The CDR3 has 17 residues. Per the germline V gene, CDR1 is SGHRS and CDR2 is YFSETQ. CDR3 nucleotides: TGCGCCAGCAGCTCATTCACTAGCGGGGGGGCCCACAATGAGCAGTTCTTC. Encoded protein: CASSSFTSGGAHNEQFF.

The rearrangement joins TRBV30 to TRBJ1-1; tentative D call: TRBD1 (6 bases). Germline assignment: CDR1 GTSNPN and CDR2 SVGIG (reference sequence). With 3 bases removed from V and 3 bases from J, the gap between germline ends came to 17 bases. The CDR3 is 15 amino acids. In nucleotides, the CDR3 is TGTGCCTGGAGACCCCTGGGGGGGGGCGACACTGAAGCTTTCTTT. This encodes CAWRPLGGGDTEAFF.

CDR3 in DNA: TGTGCCAGCAGCCCAGGGCAGGGGGCCTCTTTTTCTGAAGCTTTCTTT. This encodes CASSPGQGASFSEAFF. The chain combines TRBV7-2 with TRBJ1-1; 8 bases line up with TRBD1. The CDR3 is 16 amino acids. From germline, CDR1 is SGHTA and CDR2 FQGNSA. V dropped 5 bases and J dropped 6; count of bases not matched to a gene: 14.

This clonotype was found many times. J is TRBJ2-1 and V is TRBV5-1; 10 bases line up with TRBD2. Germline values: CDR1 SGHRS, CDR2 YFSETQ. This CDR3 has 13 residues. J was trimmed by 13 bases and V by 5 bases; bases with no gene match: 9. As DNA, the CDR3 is TGCGCCAGCAGTCCGGCTCTAGCGGGGGCCCAGTTCTTC. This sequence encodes CASSPALAGAQFF.

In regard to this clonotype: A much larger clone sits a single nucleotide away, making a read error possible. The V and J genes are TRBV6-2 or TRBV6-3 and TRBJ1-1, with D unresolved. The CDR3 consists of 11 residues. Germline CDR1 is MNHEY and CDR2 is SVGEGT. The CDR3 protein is CATMDLLETFF. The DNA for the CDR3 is TGTGCCACGATGGACCTTCTTGAAACTTTCTTT.

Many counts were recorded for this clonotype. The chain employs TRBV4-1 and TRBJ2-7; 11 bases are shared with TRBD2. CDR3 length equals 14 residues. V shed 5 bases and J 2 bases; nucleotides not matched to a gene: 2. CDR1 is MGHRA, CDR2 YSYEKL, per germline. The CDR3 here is CASSATSGAYEQYF. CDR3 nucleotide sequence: TGCGCCAGCAGCGCGACTAGCGGGGCCTACGAGCAGTACTTC.

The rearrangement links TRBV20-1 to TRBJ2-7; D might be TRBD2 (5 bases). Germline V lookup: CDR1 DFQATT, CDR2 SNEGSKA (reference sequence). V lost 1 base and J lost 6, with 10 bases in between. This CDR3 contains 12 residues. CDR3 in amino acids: CSARGTLGEQYF. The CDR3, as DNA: TGCAGTGCTAGAGGGACTTTAGGCGAGCAGTACTTC.

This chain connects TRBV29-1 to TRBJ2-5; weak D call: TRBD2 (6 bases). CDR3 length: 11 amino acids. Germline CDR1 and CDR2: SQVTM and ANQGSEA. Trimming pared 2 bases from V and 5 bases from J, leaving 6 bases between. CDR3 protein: CSVESGETQYF. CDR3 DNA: TGCAGCGTTGAAAGCGGGGAGACCCAGTACTTC.

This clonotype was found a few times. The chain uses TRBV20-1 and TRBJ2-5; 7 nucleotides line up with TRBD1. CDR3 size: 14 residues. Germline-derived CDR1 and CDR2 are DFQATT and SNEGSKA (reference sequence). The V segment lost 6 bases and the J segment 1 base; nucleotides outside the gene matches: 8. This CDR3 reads CSAMPGQTQETQYF. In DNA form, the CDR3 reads TGCAGTGCCATGCCGGGACAGACCCAAGAGACCCAGTACTTC.

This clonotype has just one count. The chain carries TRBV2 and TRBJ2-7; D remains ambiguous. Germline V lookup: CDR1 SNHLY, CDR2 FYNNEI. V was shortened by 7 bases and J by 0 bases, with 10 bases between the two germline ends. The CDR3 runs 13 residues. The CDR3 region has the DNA TGTGCCAGCATGCCCTCCTCCTCCTACGAGCAGTACTTC. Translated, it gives CASMPSSSYEQYF.

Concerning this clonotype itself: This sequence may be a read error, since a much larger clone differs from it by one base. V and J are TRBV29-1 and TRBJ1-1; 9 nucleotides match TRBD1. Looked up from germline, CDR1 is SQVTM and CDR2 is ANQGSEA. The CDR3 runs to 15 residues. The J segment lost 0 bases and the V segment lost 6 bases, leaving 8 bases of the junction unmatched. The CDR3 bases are TGCAGCGTCGGGAGACAGGGGGTCTTGAACACTGAAGCTTTCTTT. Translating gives CSVGRQGVLNTEAFF.

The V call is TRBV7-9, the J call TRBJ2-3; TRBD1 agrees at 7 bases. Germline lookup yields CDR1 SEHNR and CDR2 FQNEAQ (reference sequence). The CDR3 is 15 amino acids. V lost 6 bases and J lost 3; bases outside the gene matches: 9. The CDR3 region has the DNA TGTGCCAGCAGAGCAACAGGGGTCCGGACAGATACGCAGTATTTT. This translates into CASRATGVRTDTQYF.

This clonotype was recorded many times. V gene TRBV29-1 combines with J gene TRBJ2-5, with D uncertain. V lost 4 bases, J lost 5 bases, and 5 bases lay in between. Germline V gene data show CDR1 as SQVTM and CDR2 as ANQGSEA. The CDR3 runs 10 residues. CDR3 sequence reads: CSVVGETQYF. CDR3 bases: TGCAGCGTTGTGGGGGAGACCCAGTACTTC.